This T cell receptor (beta chain) appears in the sequencing data of a study of blood T cells in healthy people across ages. Study overall: When template switching was applied, about one barcoded beta molecule was captured per two T cells.

Using a J-beta primer mix together with a sample-barcoded 5' primer, a second PCR was run for about 7 to 12 cycles. Every molecule of cDNA carried a tag from a template-switch adaptor with 12 random nucleotides. MiXCR was run by TCRdb on the 5' RACE reads, yielding one entry per CDR3 protein. The sample shows about 1.4 million distinct CDR3 sequences, approximately 59% of them seen only once. General observations from the study: Expanded clonotype shifts may have been confounded, as the donors had an unknown CMV status. Estimated diversity that came from one million T cells was considered an underestimate.

Points on this clonotype: Its antigen is still unknown.

The clonotype was recovered from a man aged 18 to 29 in good health. The material sequenced was blood.

CDR3 in DNA: TGCGCCAGCAGCCAAGACCCCCTCTTGGGGGAGGAAAAACTGTTTTTT. It is translated as CASSQDPLLGEEKLFF. The chain employs TRBV4-1 and TRBJ1-4, with a weak D call TRBD1 (5 bases). CDR3 length: 16 amino acids. Germline CDR1 is MGHRA and CDR2 is YSYEKL. The V end was cut by 0 bases, the J end by 8 bases, with 16 bases between.